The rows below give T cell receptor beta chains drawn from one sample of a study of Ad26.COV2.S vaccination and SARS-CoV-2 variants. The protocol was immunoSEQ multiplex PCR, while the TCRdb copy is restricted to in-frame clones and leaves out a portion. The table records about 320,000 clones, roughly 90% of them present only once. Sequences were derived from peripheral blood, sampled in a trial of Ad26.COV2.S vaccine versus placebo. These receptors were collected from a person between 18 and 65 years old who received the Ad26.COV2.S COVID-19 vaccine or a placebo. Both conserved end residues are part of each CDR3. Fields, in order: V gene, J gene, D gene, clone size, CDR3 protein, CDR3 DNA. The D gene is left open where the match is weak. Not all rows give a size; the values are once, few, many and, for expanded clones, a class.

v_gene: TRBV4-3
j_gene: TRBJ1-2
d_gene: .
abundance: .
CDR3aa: CASSFIQGDGYTF
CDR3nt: TGCGCCAGCAGCTTCATTCAGGGAGACGGCTACACCTTC

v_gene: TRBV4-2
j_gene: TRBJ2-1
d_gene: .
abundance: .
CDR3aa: CASSRGDSGNNEQFF
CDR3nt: TGTGCCAGCAGCCGAGGGGACTCGGGAAACAATGAGCAGTTCTTC

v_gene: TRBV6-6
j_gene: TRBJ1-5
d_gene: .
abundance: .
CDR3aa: CASSYLQGGNQPQHF
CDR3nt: TGTGCCAGCAGTTACTTACAGGGAGGCAATCAGCCCCAGCATTTT

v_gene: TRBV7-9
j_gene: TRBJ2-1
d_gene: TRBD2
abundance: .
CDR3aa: CASSPSTSGAYNEQFF
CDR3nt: TGTGCCAGCAGCCCCAGTACTAGCGGAGCCTACAATGAGCAGTTCTTC

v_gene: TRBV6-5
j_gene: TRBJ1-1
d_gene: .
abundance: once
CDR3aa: CASKKGGVGTEAFF
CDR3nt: TGTGCCAGCAAGAAGGGAGGAGTTGGCACTGAAGCTTTCTTT

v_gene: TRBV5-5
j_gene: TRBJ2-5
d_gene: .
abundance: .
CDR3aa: CASSRPRGRYQETQYF
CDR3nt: TGTGCCAGCAGCCGACCCAGGGGGAGGTACCAAGAGACCCAGTACTTC

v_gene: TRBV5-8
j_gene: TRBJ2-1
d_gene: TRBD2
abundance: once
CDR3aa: CASSVGTSESSYNEQFF
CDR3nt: TGTGCCAGCAGCGTAGGGACTAGCGAAAGCTCCTACAATGAGCAGTTCTTC

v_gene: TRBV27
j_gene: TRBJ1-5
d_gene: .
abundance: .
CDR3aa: CASSRGGYGQPQHF
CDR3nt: TGTGCCAGCAGCCGGGGTGGTTATGGTCAGCCCCAGCATTTT

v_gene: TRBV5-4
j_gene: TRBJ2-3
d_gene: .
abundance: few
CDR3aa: CASSLVSGDWGTDTQYF
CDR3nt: TGTGCCAGCAGCTTGGTGTCAGGGGATTGGGGCACAGATACGCAGTATTTT

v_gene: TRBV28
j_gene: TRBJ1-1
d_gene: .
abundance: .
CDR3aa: CASRSTTRGKMNTEAFF
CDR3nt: TGTGCCAGCAGAAGCACAACCCGGGGAAAAATGAACACTGAAGCTTTCTTT

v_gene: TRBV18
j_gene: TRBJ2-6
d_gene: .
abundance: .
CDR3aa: CASSPFGPITGANVLTF
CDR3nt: TGTGCCAGCTCACCATTTGGGCCGATCACTGGGGCCAACGTCCTGACTTTC

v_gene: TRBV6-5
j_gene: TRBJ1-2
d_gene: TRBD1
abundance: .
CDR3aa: CASSRLTGVFGYTF
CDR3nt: TGTGCCAGCAGCCGCCTAACAGGGGTTTTTGGCTACACCTTC

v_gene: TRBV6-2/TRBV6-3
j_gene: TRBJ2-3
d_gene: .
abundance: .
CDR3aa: CASSYNLAAILTDTQYF
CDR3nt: TGTGCCAGCAGTTATAATTTAGCCGCAATCCTCACAGATACGCAGTATTTT

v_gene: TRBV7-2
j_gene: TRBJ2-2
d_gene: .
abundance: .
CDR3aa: CASSHAMGAGELFF
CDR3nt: TGTGCCAGCAGCCATGCGATGGGCGCCGGGGAGCTGTTTTTT

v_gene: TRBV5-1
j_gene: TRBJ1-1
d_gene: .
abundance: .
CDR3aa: CASSPFGTVGGENTEAFF
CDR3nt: TGCGCCAGCAGCCCCTTCGGGACTGTTGGTGGGGAAAACACTGAAGCTTTCTTT

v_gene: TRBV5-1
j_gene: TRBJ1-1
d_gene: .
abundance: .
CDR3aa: CASSLNTGTEAFF
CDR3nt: TGCGCCAGCAGCTTGAACACGGGCACTGAAGCTTTCTTT

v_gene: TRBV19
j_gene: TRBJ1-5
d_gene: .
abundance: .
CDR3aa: CASSMISGSNQPQHF
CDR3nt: TGTGCCAGTAGTATGATCTCAGGGAGCAATCAGCCCCAGCATTTT

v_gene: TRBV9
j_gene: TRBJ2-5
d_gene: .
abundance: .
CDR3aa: CASSVGTTPGETQYF
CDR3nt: TGTGCCAGCAGCGTCGGGACGACTCCGGGGGAGACCCAGTACTTC

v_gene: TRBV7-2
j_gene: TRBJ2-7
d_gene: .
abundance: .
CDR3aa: CASSFGDSAYEQYF
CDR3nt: TGTGCCAGCAGCTTTGGGGATTCTGCCTACGAGCAGTACTTC

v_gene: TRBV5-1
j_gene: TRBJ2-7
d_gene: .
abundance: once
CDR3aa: CASSADTGHRYEQYF
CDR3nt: TGCGCCAGCAGCGCGGACACAGGTCATCGGTACGAGCAGTACTTC

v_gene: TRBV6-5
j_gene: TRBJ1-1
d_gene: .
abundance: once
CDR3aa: CASSRGVDTEAFF
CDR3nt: TGTGCCAGCAGTCGGGGTGTTGACACTGAAGCTTTCTTT

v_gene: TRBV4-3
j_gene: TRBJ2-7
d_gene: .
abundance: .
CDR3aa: CASRRSNGPPLGEQYF
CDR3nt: TGCGCCAGCAGACGCTCCAACGGGCCCCCCCTGGGGGAGCAGTACTTC

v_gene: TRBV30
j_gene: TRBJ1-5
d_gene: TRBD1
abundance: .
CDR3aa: CAWSVGQGLFQPQHF
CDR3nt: TGTGCCTGGAGTGTGGGACAGGGTTTGTTTCAGCCCCAGCATTTT

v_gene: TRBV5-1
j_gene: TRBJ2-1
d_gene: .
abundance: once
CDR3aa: CASSVEGAYNEQFF
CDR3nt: TGCGCCAGCAGTGTGGAGGGGGCTTACAATGAGCAGTTCTTC

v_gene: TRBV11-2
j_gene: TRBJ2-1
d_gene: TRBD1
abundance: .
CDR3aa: CASSLFRDSSYNEQFF
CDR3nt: TGTGCCAGCAGCTTATTTAGGGACAGCTCCTACAATGAGCAGTTCTTC

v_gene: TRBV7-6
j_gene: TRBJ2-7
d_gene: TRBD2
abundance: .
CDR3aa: CASSLRTSGEYEQYF
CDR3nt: TGTGCCAGCAGCCTCCGGACTAGCGGGGAGTACGAGCAGTACTTC

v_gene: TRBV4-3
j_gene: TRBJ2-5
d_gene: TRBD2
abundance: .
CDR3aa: CASSPGLQPGTQYF
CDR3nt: TGCGCCAGCAGCCCGGGACTACAACCAGGTACCCAGTACTTC

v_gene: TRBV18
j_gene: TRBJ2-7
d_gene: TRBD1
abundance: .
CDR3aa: CASSPPGQGWYFYEQYF
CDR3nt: TGTGCCAGCTCACCCCCCGGACAGGGATGGTATTTCTACGAGCAGTACTTC

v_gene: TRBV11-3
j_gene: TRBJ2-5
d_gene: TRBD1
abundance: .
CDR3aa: CASSLGTGGAIFAKTQYF
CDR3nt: TGTGCCAGCAGCTTAGGAACAGGGGGCGCGATCTTTGCGAAGACCCAGTACTTC

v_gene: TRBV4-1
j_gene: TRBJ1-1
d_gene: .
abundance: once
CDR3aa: CASSQDPADTLMNTEAFF
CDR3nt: TGCGCCAGCAGCCAAGATCCGGCAGATACCCTAATGAACACTGAAGCTTTCTTT

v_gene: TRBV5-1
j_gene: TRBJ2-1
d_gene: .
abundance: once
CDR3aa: CASSLARGDWDEQFF
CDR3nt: TGCGCCAGCAGCTTGGCACGCGGGGATTGGGATGAGCAGTTCTTC

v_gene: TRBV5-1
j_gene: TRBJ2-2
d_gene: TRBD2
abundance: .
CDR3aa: CASSPPIAGVFNTGELFF
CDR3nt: TGCGCCAGCAGCCCCCCCATAGCGGGGGTCTTTAACACCGGGGAGCTGTTTTTT

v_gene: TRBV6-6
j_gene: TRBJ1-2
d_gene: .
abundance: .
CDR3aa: CAGSVTDPNYGYTF
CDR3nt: TGTGCCGGCTCTGTGACAGACCCCAACTATGGCTACACCTTC

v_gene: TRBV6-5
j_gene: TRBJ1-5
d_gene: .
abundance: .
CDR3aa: CASRHGDVNQPQHF
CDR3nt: TGTGCCAGCAGACACGGGGATGTCAATCAGCCCCAGCATTTT

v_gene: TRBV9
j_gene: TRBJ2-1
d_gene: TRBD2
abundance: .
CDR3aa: CASSVGTSGGRSSYNEQFF
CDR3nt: TGTGCCAGCAGCGTTGGGACTAGCGGGGGGCGATCCTCCTACAATGAGCAGTTCTTC

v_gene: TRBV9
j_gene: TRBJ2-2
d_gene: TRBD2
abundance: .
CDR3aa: CASSREAGVRPGELFF
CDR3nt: TGTGCCAGCAGCCGAGAGGCGGGGGTTCGCCCCGGGGAGCTGTTTTTT

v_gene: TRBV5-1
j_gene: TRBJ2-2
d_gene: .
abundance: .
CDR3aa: CASSLLRDHTGELFF
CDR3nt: TGCGCCAGCAGCTTGCTCAGGGACCACACCGGGGAGCTGTTTTTT

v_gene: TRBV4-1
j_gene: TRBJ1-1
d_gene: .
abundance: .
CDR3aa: CASSLPEALRPEAFF
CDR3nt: TGCGCCAGCAGCCTCCCAGAGGCGCTCCGCCCTGAAGCTTTCTTT

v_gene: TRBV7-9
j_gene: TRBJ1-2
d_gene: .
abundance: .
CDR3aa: CASRKGEGYRYGYTF
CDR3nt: TGTGCCAGCCGGAAGGGGGAGGGATACAGGTATGGCTACACCTTC

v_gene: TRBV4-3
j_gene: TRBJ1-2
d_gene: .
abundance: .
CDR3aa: CASSHWGFYGYTF
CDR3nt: TGCGCCAGCAGCCACTGGGGGTTCTATGGCTACACCTTC

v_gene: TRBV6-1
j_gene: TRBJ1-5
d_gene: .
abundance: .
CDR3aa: CASSATRFTLSSGQPQHF
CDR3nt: TGTGCCAGCAGTGCCACCCGGTTCACTCTAAGTAGCGGTCAGCCCCAGCATTTT

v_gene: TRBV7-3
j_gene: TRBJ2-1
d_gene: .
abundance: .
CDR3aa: CASSLGPGEQFF
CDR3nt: TGTGCCAGCAGCTTAGGGCCCGGTGAGCAGTTCTTC

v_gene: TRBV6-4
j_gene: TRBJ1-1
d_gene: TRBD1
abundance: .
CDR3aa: CASSDSNRGNTEAFF
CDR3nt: TGTGCCAGCAGTGATAGCAACAGGGGAAACACTGAAGCTTTCTTT

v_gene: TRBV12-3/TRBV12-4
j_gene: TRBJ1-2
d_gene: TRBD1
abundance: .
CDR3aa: CASSLGTGEGYTF
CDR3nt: TGTGCCAGCAGTCTGGGGACAGGGGAAGGCTACACCTTC

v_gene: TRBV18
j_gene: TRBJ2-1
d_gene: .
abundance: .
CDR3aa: CASSPGALSSYNEQFF
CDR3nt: TGTGCCAGCTCACCGGGAGCGCTGAGCTCCTACAATGAGCAGTTCTTC

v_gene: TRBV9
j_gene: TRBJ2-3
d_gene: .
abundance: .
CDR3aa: CASSVAGPIDTQYF
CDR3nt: TGTGCCAGCAGCGTAGCGGGGCCGATCGATACGCAGTATTTT

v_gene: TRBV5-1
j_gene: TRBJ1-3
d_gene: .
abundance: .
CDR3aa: CASSLEPGLHSGNTIYF
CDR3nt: TGCGCCAGCAGCTTAGAACCGGGACTTCACTCTGGAAACACCATATATTTT

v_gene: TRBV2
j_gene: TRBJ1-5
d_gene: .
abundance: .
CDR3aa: CASRKEDQPQHF
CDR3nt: TGTGCCAGCAGGAAGGAGGATCAGCCCCAGCATTTT

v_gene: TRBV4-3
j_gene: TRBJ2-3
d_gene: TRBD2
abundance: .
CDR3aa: CASSFRTSGRNTDTQYF
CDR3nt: TGCGCCAGCAGCTTCCGGACTAGCGGGAGAAACACAGATACGCAGTATTTT

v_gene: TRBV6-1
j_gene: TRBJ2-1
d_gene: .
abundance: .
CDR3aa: CASSENLGPAWNEQFF
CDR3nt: TGTGCCAGCAGTGAAAATCTTGGACCAGCTTGGAATGAGCAGTTCTTC

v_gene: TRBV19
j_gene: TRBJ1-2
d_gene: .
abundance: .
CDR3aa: CASSIRGGDGYTF
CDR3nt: TGTGCCAGTAGTATAAGAGGGGGAGATGGCTACACCTTC